A few counts support the clone carrying this T cell receptor (beta chain). The data derive from a study of shared clonotypes between healthy human individuals. TCRdb's table, derived via immunoSEQ multiplex PCR, lists solely in-frame clones and lacks some. The sample lists fewer than 650,000 clones, over 65% occurring once. V gave up 3 bases and J gave up 9 bases, with 11 bases separating them. CDR1 is SGHTA, CDR2 FQGNSA, per germline. The CDR3 totals 12 residues. The receptor was derived from a woman in her forties in good health. Some clones in this sample may be carry-over from other donors' samples. V usage is TRBV7-2 and J usage is TRBJ1-2; no clear D. The sample comprised PBMCs. In DNA, the CDR3 is TGTGCCAGCAGCTTTGATCGGGATAGCTACACCTTC. Its translation is CASSFDRDSYTF.